This section outlines one TCR beta chain sequence together with its context. Its specificity is not known. MiXCR, applied by TCRdb to the RT-PCR reads, yields one record per CDR3 protein. The data hold roughly 630,000 distinct CDR3 sequences, with 11% to 15% observed a single time. The data originate from a study of response to subunit inactivated influenza vaccine. Study-wide results and caveats: With each seasonal influenza vaccination, the authors suggested, few new T cells are recruited.

Trimming removed 6 bases from V and 0 bases from J, with 12 bases in between. Germline V gene data show CDR1 as SNHLY and CDR2 as FYNNEI. The CDR3 runs to 14 residues. The specimen was PBMCs from blood, collected less than 15 days before vaccination. The V and J genes are TRBV2 and TRBJ2-7; no reliable D call. The TCR sequence derives from a man between 50 and 59 years old who received an inactivated influenza vaccine. The CDR3 sequence is CASSPHGGSYEQYF. The DNA for the CDR3 is TGTGCCAGCAGCCCCCACGGCGGCTCCTACGAGCAGTACTTC.